Sequencing of this TCR beta chain was carried out in a study of T-cell reconstitution after alpha-beta-depleted transplantation in children. Germline assignment: CDR1 LNHNV and CDR2 YYDKDF (reference sequence). V lost 0 bases and J lost 0; bases outside the gene matches: 9. The CDR3 covers 19 residues. This clonotype was detected a few times. Researchers prepared the TCRbeta library using unique molecular identifiers, the study reports. TCRdb analysed the PCR reads with MiXCR anew, one entry per CDR3 protein. Of about 340,000 distinct CDR3 sequences in the sample, 10% are singletons; the top ten hold approximately 2.3%.

The clonotype was recovered from a human donor who donated a stem cell graft to a child with acute lymphoblastic leukemia. This chain links TRBV15 with TRBJ2-7, with TRBD2 matching 12 bases. The specimen was PBMCs from the stem cell graft donor, collected from the stem cell graft. The CDR3 DNA is TGTGCCACCAGCAGAGATCTCTCACTAGCGGGAGGATTCTCCTACGAGCAGTACTTC. Amino acids: CATSRDLSLAGGFSYEQYF.